The source of this T cell receptor (beta chain) is a study of control samples from healthy donors and cancer patients. The data were produced by immunoSEQ multiplex PCR, yet TCRdb's version contains in-frame clones alone and is incomplete. Of some 110,000 clones detected, over 90% appear once; the ten largest clones hold approximately 2.5%. Per germline, CDR1 GTSNPN and CDR2 SVGIG (reference sequence). This CDR3 has 15 residues. Trimming took off 0 bases at V and 0 bases at J, with 9 bases between the two ends. This clone has just one count. The TCR comes from a young man in good health. Input material: blood. The chain combines TRBV30 with TRBJ1-5; D is uncertain. In nucleotides, the CDR3 is TGTGCCTGGAGTGTACGGGCCCCTAGCAATCAGCCCCAGCATTTT. Its translation: CAWSVRAPSNQPQHF.